The source of this T cell receptor beta chain is a study of beta chain features in type 1 diabetes. Regarding the study as a whole: The study found that naive, central memory and Treg TCRB repertoires appeared more similar in patients than in healthy donors. Within each of all four CD4+ subsets, Type 1 diabetes patients had TCRB CDR3s that were moderately but significantly shorter.

This clone was found a few times. Its target is not known. Trimming shortened V by 2 bases and J by 8 bases, and 19 bases separated the two germline ends. This CDR3 is 16 amino acids long. CDR1 and CDR2 (germline): SNHLY, FYNNEI. Sorting of CD4+ naive, central memory, regulatory and stem cell-like memory cells was performed via CD45RO/CCR7/CD25/CD127/CD95/CD27. Of the isolated RNA, all was reverse transcribed, and so the sequenced material was expressed TCRB transcripts. Naive, central memory and regulatory T cell samples came to a mean of around 3.3 million reads. Sequenced by immunoSEQ multiplex PCR; TCRdb stores in-frame clones only, minus some. The profile shows approximately 600,000 clones, around 12% of them singletons.

The clonotype comes from a man aged 25 to 45 with type 1 diabetes. This chain connects TRBV2 to TRBJ2-1, with D possibly TRBD1 on 6 matching bases. Sequencing was carried out using naive CD4+ T cells from blood. CDR3 bases: TGTGCCAGCAGTGAACAGCAGGGGACCCCTACGCATGAGCAGTTCTTC. The encoded protein is CASSEQQGTPTHEQFF.